This T cell receptor beta chain was profiled in a study of shared clonotypes between healthy human individuals. Study overall: With ages of 18 to 49, the donors were two women and three men.

Methods used by the authors: With immunoSEQ giving junction-only sequences and no quality scores, filtering differed. The table came from immunoSEQ multiplex PCR; TCRdb's copy has only in-frame clones and leaves some out. That table is the source of V, J and clone size, and D and trimming were worked out from the DNA. The repertoire holds some 95,000 clones, with roughly three quarters as singletons. All donors qualified as healthy HIV-negative adults and had experienced no recent acute infections or vaccinations. The TCR sequence derives from a man aged 25 to 40 in good health. Specimen: memory CD8+ T cells sorted from blood. Stated subset: CD45RO+ cells pooled with CCR7-negative TemRA cells.

CDR3 region: CASSQQGFVSTDTQYF. The CDR3 DNA follows: TGTGCCAGCAGCCAACAGGGGTTCGTTAGCACAGATACGCAGTATTTT. The V and J genes are TRBV4-2 and TRBJ2-3; possible D gene TRBD1, 6 bases. CDR3 length equals 16 residues. The germline gives CDR1 LGHNA, CDR2 YNFKEQ. V lost 2 bases, J lost 0 bases, and 12 bases lay in between.